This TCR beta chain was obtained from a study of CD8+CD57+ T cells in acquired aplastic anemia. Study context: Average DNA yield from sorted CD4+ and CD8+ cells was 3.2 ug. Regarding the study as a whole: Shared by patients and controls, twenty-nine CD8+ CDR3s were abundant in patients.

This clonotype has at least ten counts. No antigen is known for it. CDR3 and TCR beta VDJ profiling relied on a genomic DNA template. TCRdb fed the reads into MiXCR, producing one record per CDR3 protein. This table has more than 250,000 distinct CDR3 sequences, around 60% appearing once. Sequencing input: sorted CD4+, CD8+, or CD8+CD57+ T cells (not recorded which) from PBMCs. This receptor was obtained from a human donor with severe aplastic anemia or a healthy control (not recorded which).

The CDR3 nucleotides read TGCAGTGCTAGAGTTGTAGGGGACGAGCAGTACTTC. It codes for CSARVVGDEQYF. This chain joins TRBV20-1 and TRBJ2-7; D perhaps matches TRBD1 (5 bases). CDR3 size: 12 residues. CDR1 is DFQATT, CDR2 SNEGSKA, per germline (reference sequence). V dropped 1 base and J dropped 5 bases, with 9 bases sitting between them.